The 5 T cell receptor beta chains reported below all come from one sample, sequenced in a study of blood T cell repertoires in COVID-19. Clones were sequenced by immunoSEQ multiplex PCR, and TCRdb holds only the in-frame ones, with some missing. The table includes some 43,000 clones, about 81% detected once. Source material: peripheral blood. These receptors were collected from a man aged 40-55 years with active or convalescent COVID-19.

The chain recombines TRBV29-1 with TRBJ2-7; a weak D match, TRBD1 (6 bases). V lost 7 bases to trimming and J lost 5 bases, with 9 bases between them. CDR1 is SQVTM and CDR2 is ANQGSEA in the germline V gene. The length of the CDR3 is 10 residues. CDR3 region: CSAGQNEQYF. CDR3 DNA: TGCAGCGCAGGACAGAACGAGCAGTACTTC.

The chain's CDR3 is CASIPGGTEAFF. The CDR3 bases are TGTGCCAGCATCCCAGGGGGCACTGAAGCTTTCTTT. The chain couples TRBV7-2 to TRBJ1-1, with TRBD1 matching 7 bases. V shed 7 bases and J 4 bases; nucleotides not matched to a gene: 3. There are 12 residues in the CDR3. The germline CDR1 and CDR2 sequences are SGHTA and FQGNSA. The entire variable domain, with the rest obtained from reference TRBV7-2 and TRBJ1-1, is as follows: GAGVSQSPSNKVTEKGKDVELRCDPISGHTALYWYRQSLGQGLEFLIYFQGNSAPDKSGLPSDRFSAERTGGSVSTLTIQRTQQEDSAVYLCASIPGGTEAFFGQGTRLTVV.

The J gene is TRBJ1-5, the V gene TRBV2; 7 bases agree with TRBD1. Germline values: CDR1 SNHLY, CDR2 FYNNEI. CDR3 length: 14 residues. After removal of 6 bases from V and 7 bases from J, the junction contained 9 bases not matched to a gene. Written as DNA, the CDR3 is TGTGCCAGCAGGAAACAGGGGTACGAACAGCCCCAGCATTTT. This codes for CASRKQGYEQPQHF.

The J gene is TRBJ1-1, the V gene TRBV5-1; 8 nucleotides match TRBD1. This CDR3 region has 14 residues. J gave up 4 bases and V 4 bases, and 6 bases lay outside the gene matches. Germline-derived CDR1 and CDR2 are SGHRS and YFSETQ. CDR3 nucleotides: TGCGCCAGCAGCGCCGGACAGGGAGTCACTGAAGCTTTCTTT. The encoded protein is CASSAGQGVTEAFF.

This chain's CDR3 is CASDLAGATDTQYF. The CDR3 DNA sequence: TGTGCCAGCGATCTAGCGGGGGCTACAGATACGCAGTATTTT. This sequence joins TRBV2 and TRBJ2-3; 10 bases match TRBD2. The CDR3 totals 14 residues. CDR1 is SNHLY, CDR2 FYNNEI, per germline. V lost 8 bases to trimming and J lost 3 bases; unmatched junction nucleotides: 5.